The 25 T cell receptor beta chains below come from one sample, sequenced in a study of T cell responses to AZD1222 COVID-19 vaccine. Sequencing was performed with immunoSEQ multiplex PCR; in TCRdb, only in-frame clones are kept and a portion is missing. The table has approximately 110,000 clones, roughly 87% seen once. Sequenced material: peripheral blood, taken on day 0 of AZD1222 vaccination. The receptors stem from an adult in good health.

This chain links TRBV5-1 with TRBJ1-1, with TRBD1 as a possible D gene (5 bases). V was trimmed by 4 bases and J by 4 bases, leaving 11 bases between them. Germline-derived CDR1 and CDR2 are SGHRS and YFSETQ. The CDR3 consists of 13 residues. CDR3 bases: TGCGCCAGCAGCCCCCCCGGGGCCACTGAAGCTTTCTTT. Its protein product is CASSPPGATEAFF. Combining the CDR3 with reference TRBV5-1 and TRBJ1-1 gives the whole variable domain KAGVTQTPRYLIKTRGQQVTLSCSPISGHRSVSWYQQTPGQGLQFLFEYFSETQRNKGNFPGRFSGRQFSNSRSEMNVSTLELGDSALYLCASSPPGATEAFFGQGTRLTVV.

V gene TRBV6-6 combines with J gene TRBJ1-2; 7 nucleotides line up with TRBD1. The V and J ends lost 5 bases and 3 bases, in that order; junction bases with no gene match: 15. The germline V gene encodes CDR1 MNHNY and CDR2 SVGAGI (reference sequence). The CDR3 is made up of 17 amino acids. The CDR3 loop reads CASSRYGQARLDYGYTF. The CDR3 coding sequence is TGTGCCAGCAGTCGTTATGGACAGGCAAGATTAGACTATGGCTACACCTTC.

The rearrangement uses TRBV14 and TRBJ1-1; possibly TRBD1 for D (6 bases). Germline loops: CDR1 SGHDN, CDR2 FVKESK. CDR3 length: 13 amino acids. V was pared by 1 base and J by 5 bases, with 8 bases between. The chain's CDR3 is CASSQVQGTEAFF. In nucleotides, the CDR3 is TGTGCCAGCAGCCAAGTTCAGGGGACTGAAGCTTTCTTT.

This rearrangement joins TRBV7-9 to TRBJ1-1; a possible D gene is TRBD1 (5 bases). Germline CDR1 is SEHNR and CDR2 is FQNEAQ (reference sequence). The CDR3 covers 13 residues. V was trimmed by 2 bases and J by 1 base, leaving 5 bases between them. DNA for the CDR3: TGTGCCAGCAGCTTAACAGGGAACACTGAAGCTTTCTTT. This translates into CASSLTGNTEAFF.

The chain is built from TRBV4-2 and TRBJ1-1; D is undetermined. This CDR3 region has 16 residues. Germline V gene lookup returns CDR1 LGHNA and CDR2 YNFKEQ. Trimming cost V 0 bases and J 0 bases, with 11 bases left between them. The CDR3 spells CASSQEGRLMNTEAFF. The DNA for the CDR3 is TGTGCCAGCAGCCAAGAAGGTCGGCTAATGAACACTGAAGCTTTCTTT.

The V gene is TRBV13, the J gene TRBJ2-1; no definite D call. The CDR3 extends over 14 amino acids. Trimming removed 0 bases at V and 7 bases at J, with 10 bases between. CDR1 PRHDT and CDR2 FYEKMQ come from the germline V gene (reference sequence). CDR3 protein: CASSLGLSGNEQFF. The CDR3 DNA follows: TGTGCCAGCAGCTTAGGACTTTCGGGTAATGAGCAGTTCTTC.

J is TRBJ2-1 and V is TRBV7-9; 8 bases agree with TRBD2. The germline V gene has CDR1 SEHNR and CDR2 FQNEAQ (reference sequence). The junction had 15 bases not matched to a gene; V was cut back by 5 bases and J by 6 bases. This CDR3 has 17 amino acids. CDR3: CASSTTPGGSRGNEQFF. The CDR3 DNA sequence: TGTGCCAGCAGCACCACCCCGGGAGGGAGTAGAGGCAATGAGCAGTTCTTC.

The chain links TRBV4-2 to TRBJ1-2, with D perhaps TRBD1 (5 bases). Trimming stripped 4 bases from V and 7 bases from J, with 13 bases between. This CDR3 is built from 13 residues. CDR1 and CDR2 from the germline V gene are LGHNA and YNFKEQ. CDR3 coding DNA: TGTGCCAGCAGCCCGACACTGGGGGGTGGCTACACCTTC. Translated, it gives CASSPTLGGGYTF.

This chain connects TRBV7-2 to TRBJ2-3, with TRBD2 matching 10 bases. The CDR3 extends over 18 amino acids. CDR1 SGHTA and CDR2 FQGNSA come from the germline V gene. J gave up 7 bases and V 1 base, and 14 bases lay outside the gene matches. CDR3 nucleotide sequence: TGTGCCAGCAGCTTAGATAGCGGGGGGATTATACGGCCGAATACGCAGTATTTT. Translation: CASSLDSGGIIRPNTQYF.

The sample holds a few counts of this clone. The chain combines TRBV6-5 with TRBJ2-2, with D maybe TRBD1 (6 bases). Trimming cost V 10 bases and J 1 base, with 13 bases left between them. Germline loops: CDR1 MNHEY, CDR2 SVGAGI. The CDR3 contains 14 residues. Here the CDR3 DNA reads TGTGCCACAGCCGGGACACTGAACACCGGGGAGCTGTTTTTT. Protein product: CATAGTLNTGELFF.

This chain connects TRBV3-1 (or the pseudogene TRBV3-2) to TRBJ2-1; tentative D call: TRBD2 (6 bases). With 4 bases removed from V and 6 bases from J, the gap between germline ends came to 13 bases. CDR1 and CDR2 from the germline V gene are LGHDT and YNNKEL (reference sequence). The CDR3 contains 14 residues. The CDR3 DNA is TGTGCCAGCAGCCGCCGGGACTCGGGCAATGAGCAGTTCTTC. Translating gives CASSRRDSGNEQFF.

CDR3 nucleotides: TGTGCCAGTAGTCCGCCCTACGATCAGCCCCAGCATTTT. Translated: CASSPPYDQPQHF. V is TRBV19 and J is TRBJ1-5; D remains ambiguous. The CDR3 has 13 amino acids. From germline, CDR1 is LNHDA and CDR2 SQIVND (reference sequence). The germline V and J ends were trimmed by 5 bases and 5 bases, with 10 bases remaining between them.

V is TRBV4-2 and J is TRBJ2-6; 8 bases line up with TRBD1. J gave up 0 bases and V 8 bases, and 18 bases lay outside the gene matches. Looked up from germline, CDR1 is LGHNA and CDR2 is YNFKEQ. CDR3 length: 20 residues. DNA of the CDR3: TGTGCCAGCCCGAGGTCTCCTTGGACAGGGATAAGCTCTGGGGCCAACGTCCTGACTTTC. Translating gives CASPRSPWTGISSGANVLTF.

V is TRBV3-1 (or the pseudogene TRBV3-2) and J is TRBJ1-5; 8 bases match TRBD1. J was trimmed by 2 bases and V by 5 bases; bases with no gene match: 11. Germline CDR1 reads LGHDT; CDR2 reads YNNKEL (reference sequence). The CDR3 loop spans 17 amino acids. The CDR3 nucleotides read TGTGCCAGCAGCGGATTCTACAGGGGGAGCCGCAATCAGCCCCAGCATTTT. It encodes CASSGFYRGSRNQPQHF.

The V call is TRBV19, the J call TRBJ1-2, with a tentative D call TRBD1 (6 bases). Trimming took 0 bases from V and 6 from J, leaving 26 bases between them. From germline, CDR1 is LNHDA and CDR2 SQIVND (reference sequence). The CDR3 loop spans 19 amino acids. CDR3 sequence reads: CASSIESSGTLQPRDGYTF. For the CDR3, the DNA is TGTGCCAGTAGTATAGAGTCTTCCGGGACACTCCAGCCAAGGGATGGCTACACCTTC. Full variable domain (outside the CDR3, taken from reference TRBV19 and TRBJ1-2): DGGITQSPKYLFRKEGQNVTLSCEQNLNHDAMYWYRQDPGQGLRLIYYSQIVNDFQKGDIAEGYSVSREKKESFPLTVTSAQKNPTAFYLCASSIESSGTLQPRDGYTFGSGTRLTVV.

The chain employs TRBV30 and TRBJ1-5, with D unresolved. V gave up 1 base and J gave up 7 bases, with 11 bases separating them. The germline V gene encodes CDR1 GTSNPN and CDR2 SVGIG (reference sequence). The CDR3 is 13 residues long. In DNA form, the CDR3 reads TGTGCCTGGAGTGCCGTAATGGGGCAGCCCCAGCATTTT. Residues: CAWSAVMGQPQHF.

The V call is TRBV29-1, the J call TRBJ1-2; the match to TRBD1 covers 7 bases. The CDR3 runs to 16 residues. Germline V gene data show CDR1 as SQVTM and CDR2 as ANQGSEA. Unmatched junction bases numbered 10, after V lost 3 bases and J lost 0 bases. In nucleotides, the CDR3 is TGCAGCGTTGACGCCCTCCAAGGGGGCTCTAACTATGGCTACACCTTC. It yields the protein CSVDALQGGSNYGYTF.

The DNA for the CDR3 is TGCGCCAGCAGCTTGCTGGGGCACTCTGGAAACACCATATATTTT. Amino acid sequence: CASSLLGHSGNTIYF. V and J are TRBV5-1 and TRBJ1-3, with a possible D match to TRBD1 (5 bases). Germline-derived CDR1 and CDR2 are SGHRS and YFSETQ. The V end lost 1 base, the J end lost 0 bases, and 8 bases lay between the germline ends. The CDR3 contains 15 residues.

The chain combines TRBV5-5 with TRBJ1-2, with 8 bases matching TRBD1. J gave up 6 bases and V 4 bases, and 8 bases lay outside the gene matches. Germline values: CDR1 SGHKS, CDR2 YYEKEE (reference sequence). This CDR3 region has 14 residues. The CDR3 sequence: CASSHWTGQNGYTF. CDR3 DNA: TGTGCCAGCAGCCATTGGACAGGGCAAAATGGCTACACCTTC.

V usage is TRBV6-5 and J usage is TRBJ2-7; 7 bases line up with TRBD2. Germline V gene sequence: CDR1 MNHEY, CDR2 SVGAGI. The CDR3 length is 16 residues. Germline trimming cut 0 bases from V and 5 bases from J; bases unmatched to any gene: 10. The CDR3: CASSYSAMRGIDEQYF. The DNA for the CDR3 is TGTGCCAGCAGTTACTCGGCGATGCGGGGGATCGACGAGCAGTACTTC.

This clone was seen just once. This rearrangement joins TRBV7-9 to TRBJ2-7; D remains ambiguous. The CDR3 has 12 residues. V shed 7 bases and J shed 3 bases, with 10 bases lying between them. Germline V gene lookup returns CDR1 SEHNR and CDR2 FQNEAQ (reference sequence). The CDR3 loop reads CASTRWDYEQYF. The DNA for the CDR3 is TGTGCCAGCACCCGGTGGGACTACGAGCAGTACTTC.

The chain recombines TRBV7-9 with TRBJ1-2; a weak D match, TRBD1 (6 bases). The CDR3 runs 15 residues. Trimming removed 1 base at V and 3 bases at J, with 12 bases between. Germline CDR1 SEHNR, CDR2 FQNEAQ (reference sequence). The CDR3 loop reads CASSLGPGDHYGYTF. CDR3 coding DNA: TGTGCCAGCAGCTTAGGGCCAGGGGATCACTATGGCTACACCTTC. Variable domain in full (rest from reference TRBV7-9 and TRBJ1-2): DTGVSQNPRHKITKRGQNVTFRCDPISEHNRLYWYRQTLGQGPEFLTYFQNEAQLEKSRLLSDRFSAERPKGSFSTLEIQRTEQGDSAMYLCASSLGPGDHYGYTFGSGTRLTVV.

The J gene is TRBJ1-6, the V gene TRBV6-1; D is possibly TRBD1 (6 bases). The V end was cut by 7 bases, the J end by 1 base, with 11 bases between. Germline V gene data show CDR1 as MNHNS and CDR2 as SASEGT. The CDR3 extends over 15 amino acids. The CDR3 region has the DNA TGTGCCAGCAACCTGGGGGCTTCCTATAATTCACCCCTCCACTTT. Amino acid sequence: CASNLGASYNSPLHF.

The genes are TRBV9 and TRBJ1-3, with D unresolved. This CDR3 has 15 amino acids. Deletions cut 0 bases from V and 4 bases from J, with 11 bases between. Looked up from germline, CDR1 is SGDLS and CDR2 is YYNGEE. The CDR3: CASSVVGAPGNTIYF. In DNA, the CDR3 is TGTGCCAGCAGCGTAGTAGGTGCGCCCGGAAACACCATATATTTT.

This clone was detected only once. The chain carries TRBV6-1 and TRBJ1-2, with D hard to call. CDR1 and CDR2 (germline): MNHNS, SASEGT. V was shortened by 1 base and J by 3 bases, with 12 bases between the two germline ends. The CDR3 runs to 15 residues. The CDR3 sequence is CASSEVGLKDYGYTF. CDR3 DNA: TGTGCCAGCAGTGAAGTAGGACTCAAGGACTATGGCTACACCTTC.